The clone carrying this TCR beta chain occurred a few times. This CDR3 spans 13 amino acids. With 9 bases removed from V and 4 bases from J, the gap between germline ends came to 13 bases. Germline-derived CDR1 and CDR2 are ENHRY and SYGVKD. These data belong to a study of human T cells and chemical hapten exposure. TCRdb passed the RACE reads through MiXCR, listing each CDR3 protein once. The sample carries approximately 86,000 distinct CDR3 sequences, about a tenth recorded once. Documented time point: patch test 3, about 24 weeks after DPC sensitization. Indicated treatment: therapeutic diphenylcyclopropenone sensitization with weekly scalp DPC.

The receptor was isolated from a woman in her 30s with alopecia areata. Some clones in this sample may be carry-over from other donors' samples. This specimen was whole blood, taken in connection with sensitization to the hapten diphenylcyclopropenone (DPC). V is TRBV10-3 and J is TRBJ2-1; D uncertain. The DNA for the CDR3 is TGTGCCATTAGAAGGAGTGATTACAATGAGCAGTTCTTC. This encodes CAIRRSDYNEQFF.